A single sample is the source of the 10 T cell receptor beta chains below, sequenced in a study of cytomegalovirus exposure and HLA in healthy donors. The PCR was carried out with 60 Vbeta primers and 13 Jbeta primers. Using immunoSEQ multiplex PCR, the repertoire was profiled, and TCRdb retains in-frame clones only, with some absent. In the table there are some 40,000 clones, over 70% of which are singletons. Sequencing was done on a sample of PBMCs. The receptors come from a man aged 50 to 60 in good health and CMV-seronegative.

This clone was detected only a few times. The gene calls are TRBV27 and TRBJ1-2, with 11 bases matching TRBD1. V shed 6 bases and J 9 bases; nucleotides not matched to a gene: 6. The germline V gene has CDR1 MNHEY and CDR2 SMNVEV (reference sequence). This CDR3 has 13 residues. CDR3 amino acids: CASSLDRGHSYTF. DNA for the CDR3: TGTGCCAGCAGCCTGGACAGGGGGCATAGCTACACCTTC.

The chain combines TRBV15 with TRBJ2-1; D ambiguous. Germline CDR1 LNHNV, CDR2 YYDKDF (reference sequence). Trimming pared 2 bases from V and 6 bases from J, leaving 5 bases between. The CDR3 spans 12 residues. The CDR3 sequence is CATSRPSNEQFF. Written as DNA, the CDR3 is TGTGCCACCAGCAGACCCTCCAATGAGCAGTTCTTC.

This chain uses TRBV6-6 with TRBJ1-5; TRBD1 is a possible D gene (5 bases). V lost 2 bases to trimming and J lost 6 bases, with 17 bases between them. This CDR3 has 16 amino acids. CDR1 and CDR2 (germline): MNHNY, SVGAGI (reference sequence). This chain's CDR3 is CASSYEMGGTPQPQHF. For the CDR3, the DNA is TGTGCCAGCAGTTACGAAATGGGGGGGACCCCTCAGCCCCAGCATTTT.

The chain combines TRBV7-9 with TRBJ2-5; a weak D match, TRBD2 (6 bases). The J call may be incorrect, as the DNA end agrees better with TRBJ2-7. This CDR3 comprises 15 residues. Germline assignment: CDR1 SEHNR and CDR2 FQNEAQ (reference sequence). DNA of the CDR3: TGTGCCAGCAGCTCCCCGTGGGGGGAATCCTACGAGCAGTACTTC. Residues: CASSSPWGESYEQYF.

V and J are TRBV27 and TRBJ2-3; 12 bases align to TRBD2. CDR3 size: 21 residues. The V segment lost 4 bases and the J segment 4 bases; nucleotides outside the gene matches: 21. The germline V gene encodes CDR1 MNHEY and CDR2 SMNVEV (reference sequence). CDR3 amino acids: CASSSGIATSGSVGPADTQYF. The CDR3 region has the DNA TGTGCCAGCAGTTCCGGAATCGCGACTAGCGGGAGTGTAGGGCCCGCAGATACGCAGTATTTT.

This chain uses TRBV11-3 with TRBJ2-1, with D uncertain. V was cut by 5 bases and J by 0 bases, with 14 bases left in between. Germline V CDR1 and CDR2: SGHNT, YENEEA. The CDR3 runs to 16 residues. The CDR3, as DNA: TGTGCCAGCAGCCCCGCTATTCGTTTCTCCTACAATGAGCAGTTCTTC. Translating gives CASSPAIRFSYNEQFF.

The chain joins TRBV29-1 to TRBJ1-1; TRBD1 is a possible D gene (5 bases). V lost 4 bases to trimming and J lost 0 bases, with 15 bases between them. Germline values: CDR1 SQVTM, CDR2 ANQGSEA. CDR3 length: 15 residues. This CDR3 reads CSVGAGWGMNTEAFF. CDR3 sequence (DNA): TGCAGCGTTGGGGCAGGGTGGGGAATGAACACTGAAGCTTTCTTT.

The chain recombines TRBV6-6 with TRBJ1-2, with 7 bases matching TRBD1. The V gene end was trimmed by 6 bases and the J gene end by 6 bases; junction bases not matched to a gene: 7. Germline CDR1 MNHNY, CDR2 SVGAGI (reference sequence). The CDR3 contains 13 residues. DNA for the CDR3: TGTGCCAGCAGCACAGGGGAGGTAGATGGCTACACCTTC. Amino acid sequence: CASSTGEVDGYTF.

V usage is TRBV11-2 and J usage is TRBJ2-4, with 8 bases identical to TRBD1. The junction had 9 bases not matched to a gene; V was cut back by 7 bases and J by 4 bases. The V gene's germline CDR1 is SGHAT and CDR2 FQNNGV. This CDR3 contains 15 residues. CDR3: CASKAPGGLKNIQYF. CDR3 in DNA: TGTGCCAGCAAGGCCCCAGGGGGCCTAAAAAACATTCAGTACTTC.

The chain has TRBV7-8 and TRBJ2-7; possibly TRBD2 for D (5 bases). The CDR3 is 16 residues long. With 5 bases removed from V and 2 bases from J, the gap between germline ends came to 19 bases. The germline V gene has CDR1 SGHVS and CDR2 FQNEAQ. The CDR3 nucleotides are TGTGCCAGCAGCGACCCCGCCGGGGTTAGGACCTACGAGCAGTACTTC. Translation: CASSDPAGVRTYEQYF.